This TCR beta chain was identified in a study of regulatory T cells in long-lasting Graves disease. The time point is: newly diagnosed GD, antithyroid drugs for less than 3 months. PBMC-derived RNA was used for the TCR library. This clonotype has more than one count but fewer than ten. Its specificity is not known. The study, taken as a whole, reports: Among samples with persistent disease, TRBV28, TRBJ1-2 and TRBJ2-5 were favored.

Germline V gene lookup returns CDR1 GTSNPN and CDR2 SVGIG (reference sequence). The V segment lost 3 bases and the J segment 4 bases; nucleotides outside the gene matches: 5. The CDR3 is 14 amino acids. The authors built TCR beta libraries using iRepertoire HTBI primers and Arm-PCR of CDR3 regions. One entry per CDR3 protein results from TCRdb running MiXCR on the multiplex PCR reads. The table records about 440,000 distinct CDR3 sequences, over 15% of them present only once. These same data were also listed under a study on T cells in Graves' hyperthyroidism and ophthalmopathy.

The sample consisted of peripheral blood mononuclear cells (PBMCs), taken at new diagnosis, from a patient treated with antithyroid drugs. The chain links TRBV30 to TRBJ2-1, with 8 bases matching TRBD2. The source is a woman aged 18-30 years with Graves disease. As DNA, the CDR3 is TGTGCCTGGAGAGAAATAGCGGGGTACAATGAGCAGTTCTTC. It codes for CAWREIAGYNEQFF.